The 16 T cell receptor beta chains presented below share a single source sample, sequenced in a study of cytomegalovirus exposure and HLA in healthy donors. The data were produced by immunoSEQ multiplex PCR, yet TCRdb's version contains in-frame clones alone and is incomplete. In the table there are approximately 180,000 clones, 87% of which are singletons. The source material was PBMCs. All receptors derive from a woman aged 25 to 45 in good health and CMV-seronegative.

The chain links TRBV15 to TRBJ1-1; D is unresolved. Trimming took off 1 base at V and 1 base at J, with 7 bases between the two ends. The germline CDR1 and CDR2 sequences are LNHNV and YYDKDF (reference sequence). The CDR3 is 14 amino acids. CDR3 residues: CATSRANRNTEAFF. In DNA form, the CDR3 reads TGTGCCACCAGCAGAGCTAACCGGAACACTGAAGCTTTCTTT.

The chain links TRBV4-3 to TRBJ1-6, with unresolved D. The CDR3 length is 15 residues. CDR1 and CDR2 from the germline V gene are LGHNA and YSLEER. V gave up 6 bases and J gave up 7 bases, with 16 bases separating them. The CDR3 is CASSAGRNGNSPLHF. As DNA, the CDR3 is TGCGCCAGCAGTGCGGGGAGAAATGGGAATTCACCCCTCCACTTT.

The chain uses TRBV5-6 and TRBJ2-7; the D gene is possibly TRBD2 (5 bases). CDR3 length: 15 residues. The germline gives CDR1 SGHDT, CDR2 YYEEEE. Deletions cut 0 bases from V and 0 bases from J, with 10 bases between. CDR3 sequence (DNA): TGTGCCAGCAGCTTGGATCGTGGGAGCTCCTACGAGCAGTACTTC. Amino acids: CASSLDRGSSYEQYF.

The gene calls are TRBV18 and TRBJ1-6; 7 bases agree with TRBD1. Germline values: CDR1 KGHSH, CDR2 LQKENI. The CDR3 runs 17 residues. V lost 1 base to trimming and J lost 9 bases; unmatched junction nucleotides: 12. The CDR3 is CASSPLSLRQGFSPLHF. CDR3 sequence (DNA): TGTGCCAGCTCACCACTCAGCTTGAGACAGGGTTTTTCACCCCTCCACTTT.

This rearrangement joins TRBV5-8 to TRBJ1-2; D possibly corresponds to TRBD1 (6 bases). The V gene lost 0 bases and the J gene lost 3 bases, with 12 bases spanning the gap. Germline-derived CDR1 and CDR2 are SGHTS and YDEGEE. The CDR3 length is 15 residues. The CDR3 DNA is TGTGCCAGCAGCTTGGGGACAGCCTTTTACTATGGCTACACCTTC. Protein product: CASSLGTAFYYGYTF.

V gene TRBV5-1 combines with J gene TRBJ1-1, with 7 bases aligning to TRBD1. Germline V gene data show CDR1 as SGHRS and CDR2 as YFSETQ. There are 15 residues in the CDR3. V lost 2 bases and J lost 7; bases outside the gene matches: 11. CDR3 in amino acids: CASSLELRGRDEAFF. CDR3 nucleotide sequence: TGCGCCAGCAGCTTAGAATTAAGGGGGCGCGATGAAGCTTTCTTT.

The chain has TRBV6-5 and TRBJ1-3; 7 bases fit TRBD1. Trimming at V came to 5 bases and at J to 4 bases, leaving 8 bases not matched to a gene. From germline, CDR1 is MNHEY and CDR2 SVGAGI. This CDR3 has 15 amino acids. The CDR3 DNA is TGTGCCAGCAGTACGGCCGGGACAGTAGGAAACACCATATATTTT. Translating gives CASSTAGTVGNTIYF.

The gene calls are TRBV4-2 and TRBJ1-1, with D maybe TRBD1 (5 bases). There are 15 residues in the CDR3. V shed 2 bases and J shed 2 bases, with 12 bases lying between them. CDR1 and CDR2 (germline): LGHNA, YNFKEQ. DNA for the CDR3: TGTGCCAGCAGCCAACTTACAGGATCCAACACTGAAGCTTTCTTT. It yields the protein CASSQLTGSNTEAFF.

CDR3 region: CASSLRHEAFF. Written as DNA, the CDR3 is TGTGCCAGCAGCCTGCGCCATGAAGCTTTCTTT. The rearrangement links TRBV5-4 to TRBJ1-1; D remains unclear. Germline V gene lookup returns CDR1 SGHNT and CDR2 YYREEE (reference sequence). This CDR3 has 11 amino acids. Trimming removed 4 bases at V and 7 bases at J, with 8 bases between.

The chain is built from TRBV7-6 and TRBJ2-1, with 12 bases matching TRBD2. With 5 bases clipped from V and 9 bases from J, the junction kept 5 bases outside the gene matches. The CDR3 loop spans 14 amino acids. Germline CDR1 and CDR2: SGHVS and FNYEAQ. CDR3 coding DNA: TGTGCCAGCAGCCCTAGCGGGGGGGCCAGTGAGCAGTTCTTC. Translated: CASSPSGGASEQFF.

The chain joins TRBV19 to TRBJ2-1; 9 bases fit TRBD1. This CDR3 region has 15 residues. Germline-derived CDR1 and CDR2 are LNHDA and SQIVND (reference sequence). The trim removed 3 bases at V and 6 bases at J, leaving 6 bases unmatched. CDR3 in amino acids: CASSIGTGNLNEQFF. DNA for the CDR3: TGTGCCAGTAGTATCGGGACAGGGAATCTCAATGAGCAGTTCTTC.

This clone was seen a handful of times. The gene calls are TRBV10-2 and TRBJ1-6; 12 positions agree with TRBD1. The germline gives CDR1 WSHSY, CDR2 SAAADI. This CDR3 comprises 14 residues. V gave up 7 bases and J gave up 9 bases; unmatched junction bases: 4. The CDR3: CASMAGQGASPLHF. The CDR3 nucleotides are TGCGCCAGCATGGCGGGACAGGGGGCTTCACCCCTCCACTTT.

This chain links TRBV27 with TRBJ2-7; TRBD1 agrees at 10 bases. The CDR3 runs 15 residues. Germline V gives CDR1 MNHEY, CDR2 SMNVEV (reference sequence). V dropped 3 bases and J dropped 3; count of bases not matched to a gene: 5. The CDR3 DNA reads TGTGCCAGCAGTTTGAACGGACAGGGGGACTACGAGCAGTACTTC. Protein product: CASSLNGQGDYEQYF.

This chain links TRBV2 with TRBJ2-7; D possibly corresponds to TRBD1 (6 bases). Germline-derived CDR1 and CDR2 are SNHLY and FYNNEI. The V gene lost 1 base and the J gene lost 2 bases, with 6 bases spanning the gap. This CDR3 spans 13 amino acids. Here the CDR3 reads CASSEDRAYEQYF. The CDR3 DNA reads TGTGCCAGCAGTGAAGACAGGGCCTACGAGCAGTACTTC.

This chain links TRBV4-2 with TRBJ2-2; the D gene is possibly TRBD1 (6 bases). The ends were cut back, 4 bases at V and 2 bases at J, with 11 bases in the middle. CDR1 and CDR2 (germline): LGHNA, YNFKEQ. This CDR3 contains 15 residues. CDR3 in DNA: TGTGCCAGCAGCCCCACGGGACAAAACACCGGGGAGCTGTTTTTT. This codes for CASSPTGQNTGELFF.

The CDR3 DNA reads as TGTGCCAGTAAATATATTCGCGGGGGAGATCAGCCCCAGCATTTT. Translation gives CASKYIRGGDQPQHF. The V call is TRBV19, the J call TRBJ1-5, with D tentatively TRBD1 (5 bases). The germline V gene encodes CDR1 LNHDA and CDR2 SQIVND (reference sequence). V was clipped by 7 bases and J by 5 bases, with 18 bases between them. The CDR3 sequence is 15 residues long.